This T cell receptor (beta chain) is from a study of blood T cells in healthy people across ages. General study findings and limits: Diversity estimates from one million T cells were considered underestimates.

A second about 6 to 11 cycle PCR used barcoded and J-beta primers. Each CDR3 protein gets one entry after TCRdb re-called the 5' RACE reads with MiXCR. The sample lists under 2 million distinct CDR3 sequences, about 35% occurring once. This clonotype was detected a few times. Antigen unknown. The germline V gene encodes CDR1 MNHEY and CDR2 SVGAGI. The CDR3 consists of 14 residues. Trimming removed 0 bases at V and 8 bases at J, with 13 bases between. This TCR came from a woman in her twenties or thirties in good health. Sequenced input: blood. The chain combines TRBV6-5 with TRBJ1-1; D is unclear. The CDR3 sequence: CASSYSSWSTEAFF. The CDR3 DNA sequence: TGTGCCAGCAGTTACTCGAGTTGGAGCACCGAAGCTTTCTTT.